This T cell receptor beta chain was recorded in a study of T cells in localized non-small cell lung cancer. Findings and limits, study-wide: Adjacent lung had a median around 60 of the 100 largest tumor clones. There was an association of higher blood T cell density with longer overall survival.

As concerns this clone: Antigen specificity is unknown.

The protocol was immunoSEQ multiplex PCR, while the TCRdb copy is restricted to in-frame clones and leaves out a portion. The sample consists of approximately 61,000 clones, 86% of them appearing once. Germline CDR1 reads SNHLY; CDR2 reads FYNNEI. The CDR3 runs 15 residues. Trimming cost V 6 bases and J 2 bases, with 14 bases left between them. V gene TRBV2 combines with J gene TRBJ1-5, with D possibly TRBD1 on 5 matching bases. This sequence was found in a woman aged 40 to 75 with stage I lung adenocarcinoma. The sequenced sample was peripheral blood, obtained before any cancer treatment. CDR3 sequence (DNA): TGTGCCAGCAGACTCCAGGGAGGACGCAATCAGCCCCAGCATTTT. It is translated as CASRLQGGRNQPQHF.